This entry concerns a single TCR beta chain. It has no known antigen specificity. No quality values exist for individual bases; no much larger clone is one base distant. Preparation of the library involved RT-PCR. Sequencing was carried out with an Illumina MiSeq. Using fastp trimming at Q25 and MiXCR clonotype assembly, TCRdb reanalyzed the public sequencing data and kept in-frame beta chains. Each record represents a unique CDR3 protein, reported with the most common genes and DNA among its rows. The sample table contains 550,000 to 750,000 distinct CDR3 sequences; only one count was recorded for approximately 14% of them. The ten largest account for around 3.3% of the sample. The data are from a study (dated by TCRdb to between 2015 and 2016). The germline V gene supplies CDR1 MNHEY and CDR2 SVGAGI. Trimming takes 5 bases from V and 4 bases from J, and the germline ends sit 10 bases apart. The CDR3 contains 13 residues, cysteine and phenylalanine counted. This entry keeps only the CDR3 DNA: 39 bases, framed from base 1.

The chain employs TRBV6-5 and TRBJ2-3, with no reliable assignment of the D segment. The sequence derives from a female donor in good health, serving as a healthy control. Sequencing was done on a sample of memory CD4+ T cells from blood. The DNA sequence reads TGTGCCAGCAGTCCTACACGAGCAGATACGCAGTATTTT. This yields the protein CASSPTRADTQYF.